This note documents a single T cell receptor beta chain sequence. Its antigen is still unknown. Time point specified: after dendritic cell vaccination, including at tumor progression/relapse. The junction had 6 bases not matched to a gene; V was cut back by 3 bases and J by 5 bases. The germline CDR1 and CDR2 sequences are LNHNV and YYDKDF (reference sequence). The CDR3 consists of 16 residues. The table came from immunoSEQ multiplex PCR; TCRdb's copy has only in-frame clones and leaves some out. Altogether some 91,000 clones are present, approximately 75% being singletons, with the ten largest covering 2% to 2.5%. The data were obtained in a study of glioma-infiltrating T cells after dendritic cell vaccination. Broader study findings: Estimated pretreatment TIL content predicted outcome after dendritic cell vaccination.

This chain connects TRBV15 to TRBJ2-2; 10 bases are a match to TRBD1. This material consisted of blood, taken after dendritic cell vaccination. The clonotype originates from a human donor with glioblastoma. For the CDR3, the DNA is TGTGCCACCAGCAGCAGACAGGGGGCCGGGACCGGGGAGCTGTTTTTT. This codes for CATSSRQGAGTGELFF.